This TCR beta chain derives from a study of T cell responses to AZD1222 COVID-19 vaccine. Only in-frame clones appear in the TCRdb table, and some are missing; sequencing was by immunoSEQ multiplex PCR. This sample has roughly 110,000 clones, with about 90% found just once. Germline V gene data show CDR1 as DFQATT and CDR2 as SNEGSKA (reference sequence). This CDR3 has 11 amino acids. The V and J ends lost 5 bases and 4 bases respectively, with 6 bases between them. The sequence was obtained from an adult in good health. The source was peripheral blood, collected on day 0 of AZD1222 vaccination. The J gene is TRBJ1-3, the V gene TRBV20-1, with D uncertain. The CDR3 region is CSAERGNTIYF. CDR3 DNA: TGCAGTGCTGAGAGGGGAAACACCATATATTTT.